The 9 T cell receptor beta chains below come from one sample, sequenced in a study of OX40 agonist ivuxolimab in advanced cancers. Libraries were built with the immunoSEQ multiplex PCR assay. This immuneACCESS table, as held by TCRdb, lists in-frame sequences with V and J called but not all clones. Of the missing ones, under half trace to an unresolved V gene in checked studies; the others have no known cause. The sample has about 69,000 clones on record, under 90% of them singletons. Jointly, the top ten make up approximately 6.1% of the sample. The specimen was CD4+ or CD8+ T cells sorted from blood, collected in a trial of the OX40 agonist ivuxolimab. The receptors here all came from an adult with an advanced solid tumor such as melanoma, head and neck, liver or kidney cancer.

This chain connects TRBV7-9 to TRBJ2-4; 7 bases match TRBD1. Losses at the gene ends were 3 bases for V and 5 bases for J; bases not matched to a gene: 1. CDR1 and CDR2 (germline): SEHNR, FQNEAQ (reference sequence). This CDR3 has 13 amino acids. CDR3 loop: CASSFGQENIQYF. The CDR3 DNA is TGTGCCAGCAGCTTTGGACAGGAAAACATTCAGTACTTC.

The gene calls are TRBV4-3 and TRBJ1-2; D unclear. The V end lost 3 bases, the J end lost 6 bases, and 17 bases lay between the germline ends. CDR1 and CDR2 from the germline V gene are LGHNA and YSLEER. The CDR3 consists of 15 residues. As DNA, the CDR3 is TGCGCCAGCAGCCAGCGGCGGGGTTTTGCTGATGGCTACACCTTC. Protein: CASSQRRGFADGYTF.

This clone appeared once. For the CDR3, the DNA is TGTGCCAGCAGCCCCAGACTAGCGGGAGCCAACCTCTACGAGCAGTACTTC. Translated: CASSPRLAGANLYEQYF. The chain couples TRBV7-2 to TRBJ2-7; 12 bases line up with TRBD2. Germline CDR1 reads SGHTA; CDR2 reads FQGNSA. The V segment lost 5 bases and the J segment 3 bases; nucleotides outside the gene matches: 11. CDR3 length: 17 residues.

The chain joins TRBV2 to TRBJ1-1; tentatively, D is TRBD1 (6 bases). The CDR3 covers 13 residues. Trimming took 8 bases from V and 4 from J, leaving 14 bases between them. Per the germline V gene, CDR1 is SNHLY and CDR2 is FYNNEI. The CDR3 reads CASRGHPGTEAFF. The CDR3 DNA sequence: TGTGCCAGCCGGGGGCATCCCGGCACTGAAGCTTTCTTT. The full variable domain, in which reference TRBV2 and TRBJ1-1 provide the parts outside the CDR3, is EPEVTQTPSHQVTQMGQEVILRCVPISNHLYFYWYRQILGQKVEFLVSFYNNEISEKSEIFDDQFSVERPDGSNFTLKIRSTKLEDSAMYFCASRGHPGTEAFFGQGTRLTVV.

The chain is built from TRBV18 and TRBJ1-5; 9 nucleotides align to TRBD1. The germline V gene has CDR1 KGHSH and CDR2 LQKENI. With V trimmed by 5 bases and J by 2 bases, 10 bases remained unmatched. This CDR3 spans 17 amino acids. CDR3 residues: CASSSTQGALGNQPQHF. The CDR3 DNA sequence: TGTGCCAGCTCATCTACACAGGGGGCCCTGGGCAATCAGCCCCAGCATTTT.

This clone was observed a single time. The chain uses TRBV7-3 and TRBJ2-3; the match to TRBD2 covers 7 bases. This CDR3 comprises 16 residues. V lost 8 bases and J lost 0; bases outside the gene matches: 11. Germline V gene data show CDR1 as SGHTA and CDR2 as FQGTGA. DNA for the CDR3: TGTGCCAGCGCTGCTTGGGGACTACATAGCACAGATACGCAGTATTTT. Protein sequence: CASAAWGLHSTDTQYF.

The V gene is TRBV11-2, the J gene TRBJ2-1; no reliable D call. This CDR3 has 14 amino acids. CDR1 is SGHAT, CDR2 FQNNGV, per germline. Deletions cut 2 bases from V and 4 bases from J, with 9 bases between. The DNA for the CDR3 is TGTGCCAGCAGCTTATCGCGTTCTTACAATGAGCAGTTCTTC. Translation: CASSLSRSYNEQFF.

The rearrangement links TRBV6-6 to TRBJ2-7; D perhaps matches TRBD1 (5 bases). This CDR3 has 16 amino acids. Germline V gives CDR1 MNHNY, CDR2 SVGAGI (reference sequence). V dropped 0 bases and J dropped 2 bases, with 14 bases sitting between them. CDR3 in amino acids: CASSYSTELMTYEQYF. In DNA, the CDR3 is TGTGCCAGCAGTTACTCGACAGAGCTGATGACCTACGAGCAGTACTTC.

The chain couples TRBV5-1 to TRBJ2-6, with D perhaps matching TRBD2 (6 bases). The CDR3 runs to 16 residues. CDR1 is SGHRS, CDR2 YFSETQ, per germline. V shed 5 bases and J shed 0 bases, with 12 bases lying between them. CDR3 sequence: CASRPPSVSGANVLTF. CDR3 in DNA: TGCGCCAGCAGGCCCCCTAGCGTCTCTGGGGCCAACGTCCTGACTTTC.